This entry is about one T cell receptor beta chain. Its antigen remains unknown. This CDR3 region has 15 residues. V trimming: 5 bases; J trimming: 1 base; junction bases outside the gene matches: 8. CDR1 and CDR2 (germline): SGHTA, FQGNSA. The protocol was immunoSEQ multiplex PCR, while the TCRdb copy is restricted to in-frame clones and leaves out a portion. The table lists under 95,000 clones, roughly 80% of them singletons, with approximately 0.84% in the top ten. The data are from a study of graft-versus-host responses after intestinal transplantation. Study overall: Induction using anti-thymocyte globulin, followed by tacrolimus and steroids for two to four years, was given to all recipients. Study findings and constraints: GvH clones turned up in recipient marrow; some had shown up first in ileum or blood. Peak circulating GvH clone levels were associated with early post-transplant HvG declines.

V and J are TRBV7-2 and TRBJ2-7, with 7 nucleotides matching TRBD1. The sample was unstimulated CD4+ T cells sorted from spleen or lymph node cells, taken before intestinal transplant. The receptor was isolated from a human donor who received an intestinal transplant. The CDR3 region has the DNA TGTGCCAGCAGCCCGGATTGGGGACAGTCCTACGAGCAGTACTTC. Translating gives CASSPDWGQSYEQYF. Looking up the rest from reference TRBV7-2 and TRBJ2-7 gives the full variable domain: GAGVSQSPSNKVTEKGKDVELRCDPISGHTALYWYRQSLGQGLEFLIYFQGNSAPDKSGLPSDRFSAERTGGSVSTLTIQRTQQEDSAVYLCASSPDWGQSYEQYFGPGTRLTVT.